This entry describes one T cell receptor (beta chain). In the study's own analysis: From reference gene primer amplification, estimates of nucleated cell counts were derived. The method was immunoSEQ multiplex PCR; TCRdb's version includes in-frame clones alone and lacks a portion of them. Clone size and the V and J calls come from that table; the DNA yielded D and trimming. The top ten clones hold approximately 4% of a sample with roughly 99,000 clones, approximately 88% of them seen once. This record belongs to a study of blood T cell repertoires in COVID-19. Study at large: The samples span acute and convalescent COVID-19 from the United States, Italy and Spain. T cells, B-cell-depleted T cells, or PBMCs provided the cDNA or gDNA that served as material.

The CDR3 sequence is 19 residues long. CDR1 and CDR2 (germline): ENHRY, SYGVKD. V lost 2 bases to trimming and J lost 9 bases; unmatched junction nucleotides: 17. The J gene is TRBJ2-1, the V gene TRBV10-3; 12 bases match TRBD2. The TCR originated in a human donor in a cohort sampled during active COVID-19. Sample: peripheral blood. CDR3 residues: CAISEGQTSGRGGLSEQFF. The CDR3 DNA is TGTGCCATCAGTGAGGGACAGACTAGCGGGAGAGGAGGGTTAAGTGAGCAGTTCTTC.